A selection of T cell receptor beta chains follows, all from one sample in a study of T-cell memory formation after mild COVID-19. Via MiXCR, TCRdb re-called the 5' RACE reads, giving one row per CDR3 protein. The sample lists 110,000 or so distinct CDR3 sequences; approximately 21% were seen once. What was sequenced was PBMCs or a T cell subset sorted from them (not recorded which). The receptors shown here come from a man aged 18 to 30 who had mild COVID-19 (a few samples of this study predate the infection). Cell type and time point are not known. Both conserved end residues are part of each CDR3. D genes are given only for firm matches. Size is stated for part of the rows, as once, few or many counts, or as a class when the clone is expanded.

v_gene,j_gene,d_gene,abundance,CDR3nt,CDR3aa
TRBV28,TRBJ2-3,NA,NA,TGTGCCAGCAGGCAGGGACTTAACACAGATACGCAGTATTTT,CASRQGLNTDTQYF
TRBV9,TRBJ1-2,NA,NA,TGTGCCAGCAGCGGCTCGGGAGTCTATGGCTACACCTTC,CASSGSGVYGYTF
TRBV29-1,TRBJ2-1,TRBD1,NA,TGCAGCGTTACAGGGGACCTCTACAATGAGCAGTTCTTC,CSVTGDLYNEQFF
TRBV11-2,TRBJ2-1,NA,NA,TGTGCCAGCAGCTTAGAACGGGCCGAGCAGTTCTTC,CASSLERAEQFF
TRBV27,TRBJ1-6,NA,NA,TGTGCCAGCAGTTTATGGGGGCCTAGCTCCTATAATTCACCCCTCCACTTT,CASSLWGPSSYNSPLHF
TRBV6-5,TRBJ2-1,TRBD2,NA,TGTGCCAGCAGTCAAGGACTAGACAATGAGCAGTTCTTC,CASSQGLDNEQFF
TRBV12-3/TRBV12-4,TRBJ2-5,NA,few,TGTGCCAGCAGCCGTAGGGGTCAAGAGACCCAGTACTTC,CASSRRGQETQYF
TRBV11-2,TRBJ1-3,TRBD1,NA,TGTGCCAGCAGCCTCGGAGGACAGGGAGTTTCTACCATATATTTT,CASSLGGQGVSTIYF
TRBV6-6,TRBJ2-2,NA,NA,TGTGCCAGCACCTCCCTAACTCGTACCGGGGAGCTGTTTTTT,CASTSLTRTGELFF
TRBV2,TRBJ1-4,NA,NA,TGTGCCAGCAGTGATAAGGGGAACGAAAAACTGTTTTTT,CASSDKGNEKLFF
TRBV7-2,TRBJ2-3,NA,NA,TGTGCCAGCAGCTTAGATCCCGTTAGCACAGATACGCAGTATTTT,CASSLDPVSTDTQYF
TRBV7-2,TRBJ1-6,TRBD1,few,TGTGCCAGCAGCTTAGTCGGGACAGGGAGCGCCTATTCACCCCTCCACTTT,CASSLVGTGSAYSPLHF
TRBV5-1,TRBJ2-1,NA,NA,TGCGCCAGCAGCTTGAGTATCCATGAGCAGTTCTTC,CASSLSIHEQFF
TRBV7-9,TRBJ1-1,TRBD1,NA,TGTGCCAGCAGCTTAAAGGGGGCAGGGGCTGAAGCTTTCTTT,CASSLKGAGAEAFF
TRBV4-1,TRBJ2-1,NA,NA,TGCGCCAGCAGCCAAGATAGTCCAGTATTCCTTGAGCAGTTCTTC,CASSQDSPVFLEQFF